Listed below are T cell receptor beta chains from one sample, sequenced in a study of cytomegalovirus exposure and HLA in healthy donors. Data came from immunoSEQ multiplex PCR; TCRdb stores just in-frame clones and leaves some out. The table shows 65,000 to 95,000 clones, with approximately 93% occurring only once. The sequenced sample consisted of PBMCs. These receptors all stem from a woman aged 25 to 45 in good health and CMV-seronegative. The CDR3 runs from the conserved cysteine through the conserved F or W. The order of the fields is clone size, D gene, V gene, J gene, CDR3 protein, CDR3 DNA. The D gene is left open where the match is weak. Size is stated for part of the rows, as once, few or many counts, or as a class when the clone is expanded.

clone size: -
D gene: TRBD2
V gene: TRBV30
J gene: TRBJ2-5
CDR3 protein: CAWRGLAGMSETQYF
CDR3 DNA: TGTGCCTGGAGGGGACTAGCGGGGATGAGCGAGACCCAGTACTTC

clone size: few
D gene: -
V gene: TRBV7-3
J gene: TRBJ2-2
CDR3 protein: CASRAGFSGELFF
CDR3 DNA: TGTGCCAGCCGGGCAGGGTTTTCCGGGGAGCTGTTTTTT

clone size: -
D gene: -
V gene: TRBV12-5
J gene: TRBJ2-5
CDR3 protein: CASGFGRRDEETQYF
CDR3 DNA: TGTGCTAGTGGTTTTGGACGGAGGGACGAAGAGACCCAGTACTTC

clone size: -
D gene: -
V gene: TRBV5-4
J gene: TRBJ2-7
CDR3 protein: CASSPRPDISSDEQYF
CDR3 DNA: TGTGCCAGCAGCCCCCGGCCGGACATCTCCTCTGACGAGCAGTACTTC

clone size: -
D gene: -
V gene: TRBV5-1
J gene: TRBJ1-3
CDR3 protein: CASSPRGSSGNTIYF
CDR3 DNA: TGCGCCAGCAGTCCGAGGGGGTCCTCTGGAAACACCATATATTTT

clone size: -
D gene: TRBD2
V gene: TRBV19
J gene: TRBJ2-5
CDR3 protein: CASSGLAGSQETQYF
CDR3 DNA: TGTGCCAGTAGTGGGCTAGCGGGCTCCCAAGAGACCCAGTACTTC

clone size: -
D gene: -
V gene: TRBV19
J gene: TRBJ1-5
CDR3 protein: CASSMRVGQRKVGSNQPQHF
CDR3 DNA: TGTGCCAGTAGTATGAGGGTAGGGCAAAGGAAGGTTGGGAGCAATCAGCCCCAGCATTTT

clone size: -
D gene: -
V gene: TRBV28
J gene: TRBJ1-2
CDR3 protein: CASSFMRVEQARTF
CDR3 DNA: TGTGCCAGCAGTTTCATGAGAGTGGAACAGGCCAGGACCTTC

clone size: -
D gene: TRBD2
V gene: TRBV9
J gene: TRBJ2-1
CDR3 protein: CASSPGTSGSDGEQFF
CDR3 DNA: TGTGCCAGCAGCCCCGGGACTAGCGGGAGTGACGGTGAGCAGTTCTTC

clone size: -
D gene: -
V gene: TRBV6-5
J gene: TRBJ2-6
CDR3 protein: CASSAYEGGANVLTF
CDR3 DNA: TGTGCCAGCAGTGCGTATGAGGGAGGGGCCAACGTCCTGACTTTC

clone size: -
D gene: -
V gene: TRBV2
J gene: TRBJ2-1
CDR3 protein: CASSETPPMGSGLYNEQFF
CDR3 DNA: TGTGCCAGCAGTGAAACCCCCCCAATGGGTAGCGGACTTTACAATGAGCAGTTCTTC